This T cell receptor (beta chain) was captured by sequencing in a study of blood T cell repertoires in COVID-19 (dated by TCRdb to the early 2020s). Regarding the study in general: Samples from collaborators originated in the United States, Italy and Spain and spanned both the acute and convalescent phases of COVID-19. The material from the prospective study consisted of cDNA or gDNA derived from T cells, B-cell-depleted T cells, or PBMCs. Subjects who had been exposed to COVID-19, were actively infected with it, or had recovered from it provided the deeply sampled blood TCRbeta repertoires that made up the dataset. The repertoires were released in a freely available public database meant as a resource for research on the immune response to SARS-CoV-2. The samples were drawn from the first 160 participants of the ongoing ImmuneRACE study and from under 1,500 subjects provided by 6 global collaborators. A de-identified subject ID, COVID-19 status, age in years and sex were almost always included in the sample metadata. Where available, HLA class I and class II types were taken from metadata supplied by the sample provider and were not determined by assay-based typing. On the study overall, not on this receptor specifically: How much clinical and demographic metadata was included differed by source and by participant, and the metadata was provided uncurated.

TCRbeta CDR3 regions were amplified from genomic DNA by means of the immunoSEQ Assay, a bias-controlled multiplex PCR. The authors processed their data as follows. Within the assay, amplification of reference gene primers was used to estimate how many nucleated cells each sample contained. To quantify the absolute abundance of each unique TCRbeta CDR3 rearrangement, sequence reads were collapsed and filtered. For each sample, productive Simpson clonality was calculated as the square root of Simpson's diversity index over productive rearrangements. This immuneACCESS table, as held by TCRdb, lists in-frame sequences with V and J called but not all clones. Of the missing ones, under half trace to an unresolved V gene in checked studies; the others have no known cause. The D gene and trimming were derived from the DNA, and the V and J assignments and clone size from that table. In all, the sample holds some 98,000 clones, and 70% to 85% of those were seen once. Of the sample, roughly 11% is held by the ten largest clones.

Each collaborating institution followed its own protocols to collect whole blood in K2EDTA tubes. For TCRbeta analysis, collaborators shipped samples as frozen whole blood, isolated PBMCs, or DNA extracted from either of those sample types. This clone was seen more than once but under ten times. Its antigen remains unidentified. No qualities accompany the bases; no much larger clone lies one base away. The CDR3 runs 14 residues from the cysteine to the phenylalanine. The only DNA kept is the CDR3, 42 bases in frame from the first base. Trimming takes 6 bases from V and 5 bases from J, and the germline ends sit 16 bases apart. CDR1 and CDR2, looked up from the germline V gene, are SGHAT and FQNNGV.

Source material: peripheral blood. The origin of this receptor is a man aged 65-85 years with active or convalescent COVID-19. The rearranged segments are TRBV11-2 and TRBJ2-5; confidence is insufficient to name the D gene. The CDR3 in this case is CASSSLSSKETQYF. Read as DNA, the sequence is TGTGCCAGCAGTTCCCTCTCTAGTAAGGAGACCCAGTACTTC.